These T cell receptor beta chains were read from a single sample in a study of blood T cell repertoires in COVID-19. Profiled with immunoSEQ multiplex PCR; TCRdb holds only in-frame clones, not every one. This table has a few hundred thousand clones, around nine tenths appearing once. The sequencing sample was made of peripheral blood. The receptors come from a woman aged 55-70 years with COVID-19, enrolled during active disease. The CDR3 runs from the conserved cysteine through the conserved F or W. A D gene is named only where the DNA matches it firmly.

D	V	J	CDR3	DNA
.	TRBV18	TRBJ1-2	CASSPPGRSGYTF	TGTGCCAGCTCACCCCCGGGTAGAAGTGGCTACACCTTC
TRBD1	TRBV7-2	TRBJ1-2	CASSLGQGGPTGYGYTF	TGTGCCAGCAGCTTAGGACAGGGCGGACCTACTGGATATGGCTACACCTTC
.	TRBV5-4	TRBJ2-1	CASSLTGATGNEQFF	TGTGCCAGCAGCTTGACAGGTGCCACCGGAAATGAGCAGTTCTTC
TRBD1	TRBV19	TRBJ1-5	CASRLDRESNQPQHF	TGTGCCAGTAGGCTCGACAGGGAAAGCAATCAGCCCCAGCATTTT
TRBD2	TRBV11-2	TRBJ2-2	CASSPRLASGELFF	TGTGCCAGCAGCCCACGACTAGCGTCCGGGGAGCTGTTTTTT
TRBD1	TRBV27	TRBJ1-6	CASSRPGGLYSPLHF	TGTGCCAGCAGCCGACCAGGGGGCCTCTATTCACCCCTCCACTTT
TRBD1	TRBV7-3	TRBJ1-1	CASSSQGAQTEAFF	TGTGCCAGCAGTTCCCAGGGGGCGCAAACTGAAGCTTTCTTT
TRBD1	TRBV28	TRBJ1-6	CASTGRGQKNSPLHF	TGTGCCAGCACGGGAAGGGGACAGAAGAATTCACCCCTCCACTTT
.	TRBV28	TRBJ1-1	CASSSPRTDNTEAFF	TGTGCCAGCAGTTCCCCCCGGACAGACAACACTGAAGCTTTCTTT
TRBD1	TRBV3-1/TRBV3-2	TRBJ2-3	CASSLRQGTDTQYF	TGTGCCAGCAGCCTCAGACAGGGAACAGATACGCAGTATTTT
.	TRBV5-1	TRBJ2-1	CASHPGSSYNEQFF	TGCGCCAGCCACCCCGGGAGCTCCTACAATGAGCAGTTCTTC
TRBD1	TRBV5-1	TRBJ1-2	CASSLGPGGPNYGYTF	TGCGCCAGCAGCTTGGGTCCAGGGGGGCCGAACTATGGCTACACCTTC
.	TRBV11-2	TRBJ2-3	CASSLDSRGGDTDTQYF	TGTGCCAGCAGCTTAGATAGCAGAGGAGGGGACACAGATACGCAGTATTTT
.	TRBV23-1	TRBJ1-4	CATPRGTTNEKLFF	TGCGCCACCCCCCGGGGGACTACTAATGAAAAACTGTTTTTT
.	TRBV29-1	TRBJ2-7	CSVRDSSYEQYF	TGCAGCGTTCGAGACAGCAGCTACGAGCAGTACTTC
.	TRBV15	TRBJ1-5	CATNSGTPDQPQHF	TGTGCCACCAATTCCGGGACACCTGATCAGCCCCAGCATTTT
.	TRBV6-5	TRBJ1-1	CASSYTIPGQPEAFF	TGTGCCAGCAGTTACACCATCCCCGGACAGCCCGAAGCTTTCTTT
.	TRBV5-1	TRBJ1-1	CASSLGGFRSNTEAFF	TGCGCCAGCAGCTTGGGAGGGTTCCGCTCGAACACTGAAGCTTTCTTT
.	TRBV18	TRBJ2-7	CASSAAGSYEQYF	TGTGCCAGCTCAGCGGCCGGCTCCTACGAGCAGTACTTC
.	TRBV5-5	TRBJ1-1	CASSTDWNTEAFF	TGTGCCAGCAGCACTGACTGGAACACTGAAGCTTTCTTT
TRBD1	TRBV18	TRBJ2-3	CASSPRTGGDDTQYF	TGTGCCAGCTCACCGAGGACAGGGGGAGACGATACGCAGTATTTT
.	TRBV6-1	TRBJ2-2	CASSERGESTGELFF	TGTGCCAGCAGTGAAAGGGGTGAATCAACCGGGGAGCTGTTTTTT
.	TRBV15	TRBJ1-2	CATSRVEDRLNYGYTF	TGTGCCACCAGCAGAGTTGAGGACAGACTTAACTATGGCTACACCTTC